This T cell receptor beta chain was found in a study of cytomegalovirus exposure and HLA in healthy donors (dated 2017 in TCRdb). The study in broad terms: An earlier analysis of several hundred of the donors reported 250 to 300 Gb of sequence data and 117 million unique TCR beta sequences obtained from about 170 million T cells. In the later analysis, no new phenotypic data were used to find candidate immune exposures; instead, reliance was placed on TCR beta sequences and their occurrence across donors. The study profiled the T cell repertoires of around 700 subjects by immunosequencing and related them to cytomegalovirus serostatus. Roughly 5 DR-DQ haplotypes were handled as single units for association and clustering, since linkage in the cohort was strong. An early release covering over 500 HLA-typed donors comprised about 300 gigabases of sequencing data and around 80 million unique TCR sequences. HLA typing covered class I and class II loci at four-digit resolution. In a later analysis, previously published TCR beta repertoires from roughly 710 donors were re-analyzed and high-resolution HLA genotyping was added so that TCR occurrence patterns could be studied. The study aimed to test whether cataloging public T cell receptors could reveal signatures of past pathogen exposure. All discovery cohort repertoires had been generated using a single sequencing platform. In an earlier analysis of more than 550 of the donors, high-throughput TCR beta sequencing was used to judge whether each TCR beta V gene segment behaved as functional or pseudogenic. Of the approximately 400 genotyped donors, less than 85% were placed in the genetic ancestry cluster associated with self-reported Caucasian donors. A separate validation cohort of 100 to 150 different subjects was used in addition to the roughly 670-subject first cohort. Alongside the repertoire data, information on donor age, sex, ethnicity and CMV serostatus was compiled. Typing coverage differed by locus: A, B, C, DRB1 and DQB1 were typed in roughly 629-640 donors, DQA1 in 500 to 550, DPA1 in some 570, and DPB1 in roughly 450. To predict cytomegalovirus infection status, the study combined high-throughput TCR immunosequencing, statistical association of individual TCRs with disease status, and machine learning. Among around 400 genotyped donors of the cohort, an average of roughly 230,000 unique TCR beta nucleotide sequences was sequenced per donor, of which about 19% were non-productive. Genome-wide SNP genotypes for about 65% of the 666 donors were used in a later genetic analysis, which treated that subset as a discovery cohort.

Study-wide findings and limitations: Compared with equally common non-associated chains, HLA-associated TCR beta chains in a later analysis were more clonally expanded and had lower generation probabilities. In vitro tests confirmed that a few of the cytomegalovirus-associated TCR beta chains recognize cytomegalovirus antigens. A later analysis found that TCR association rates varied across HLA loci, with DRB1 alleles showing the most associated TCRs and HLA-C alleles the fewest. Presence/absence analyses assumed roughly uniform sequencing depth across donors, an assumption that may not hold. The sequencing pipeline was judged likely to have produced a cluster of highly shared sequence variants as a technical artifact. Because counts were too low, seventeen rarely observed V segments, including chromosome 9 orphons, were excluded from the earlier analysis of several hundred of the donors. In a later analysis, about 17,000 TCR beta sequences were associated with specific HLA alleles at a false discovery rate of 0.05. It was suggested by the authors that the approach could potentially be generalized to other disease states and immunological phenotypes. The classifier was reported to diagnose cytomegalovirus status with high specificity and sensitivity in both the original cohort and the validation cohort. Because the 87-base-pair reads could not distinguish some IMGT-functional V segments, including TRBV6-2 and TRBV6-3, those segments were excluded. The only immune exposure information available for the cohort was CMV serostatus. Most TCR sequences were seen in very few donors, while some public TCRs were found in many individuals. Because some donors lacked HLA typing at each locus, the association tests relied only on the typed subset. This cohort had only TCR beta chains sequenced, and the lack of alpha or paired-chain data limited which features could be detected. When HLA alleles, especially DR and DQ, strongly co-occurred, TCR associations were difficult to assign to individual alleles. According to a later analysis, most CMV-associated TCR beta chains appeared to be HLA-restricted, and the HLA associations seemed to be driven largely by CMV exposure. Linkage disequilibrium might explain the correlated functional status among segregating V segments, but an unknown experimental factor could not be excluded. An association between a missense DCLRE1C variant and V-gene and J-gene trimming of TCR beta chains was found in a later genetic analysis and replicated in an independent cohort. In the study, 150 to 200 TCR beta chains were listed as associated with cytomegalovirus. A further reported finding was that TCR beta sequences accurately predicted the HLA-A and HLA-B alleles for most subjects in the first cohort. An earlier analysis of approximately 540 of the donors showed that most TCR beta V segments appeared in productive rearrangements either about 87% or about 30% of the time, which broadly matched IMGT annotations. According to a later analysis, parvovirus B19, influenza, CMV and Epstein-Barr virus appeared linked to several top co-occurrence clusters. In a later genetic analysis, fewer N-insertions in productive TCRs were reported among donors in an Asian-associated ancestry cluster than the 666-donor mean.

Library preparation was by the immunoSEQ multiplex PCR assay. A mixture of 60 forward primers for TCR Vbeta segments and 13 reverse primers for TCR Jbeta segments was used in the multiplex PCR. The CDR3 region of rearranged TCR beta genes was amplified from genomic DNA by a multiplex PCR assay. The amplified TCR beta libraries were sequenced on the Illumina HiSeq System as 87-base-pair reads. The source study handled its data this way. A later analysis counted about 80 million unique TCR beta chains across the 550 to 750 repertoires, and some 11 million of these chains were shared by at least two donors. Raw reads were error-corrected and collapsed into unique sequences with a nearest-neighbor algorithm that merged closely related sequences to remove PCR and sequencing errors. To assign V, D and J gene segments, CDR3 sequences were aligned to IMGT reference sequences. For a sequence to be retained, a match of at least six nucleotides was required to both a V gene segment and a J gene segment. A rearrangement was called productive if the CDR3 had no stop codons and remained in frame with V and J, and every other rearrangement was called non-productive. Following IMGT convention, CDR3 was defined as the stretch from the second conserved V-encoded cysteine to the conserved J-encoded phenylalanine. The earlier analysis of 587 of the donors excluded any sequence lacking an unambiguous match to a single V gene segment. An earlier analysis of 450 to 650 of the donors called V segments functional above 56.7% productive rearrangements and segregating when the between-donor standard deviation exceeded 5%. To diagnose cytomegalovirus status from the catalog of TCR beta chain sequences, a statistical classification framework was built. A later analysis assigned V and J genes by comparing TCR nucleotide sequences with IMGT/GENE-DB human TR gene sequences. Using the TCRdist pipeline, a later analysis assigned CDR3 sequences along with most-parsimonious VDJ recombination scenarios. In a later analysis, each TCR beta chain was defined by its CDR3 amino acid sequence together with its V-gene family, and reads without a unique V-gene family were excluded. In a later analysis, approximately 640 highly shared, low-generation-probability nucleotide sequences were removed to address suspected cross-contamination and a sequencing artifact. In a later analysis, a clonal expansion index was calculated for each public chain from normalized within-repertoire ranks of inferred template counts. In a later analysis, generation probabilities were computed with a VDJ recombination model fitted to out-of-frame rearrangements, and the resulting probabilities were checked against IGoR. A later analysis scored TCR-TCR, TCR-HLA and TCR-CMV co-occurrence with hypergeometric tests, applying a repertoire-size bias correction to TCR pairs. A later analysis estimated false discovery rates by permuting HLA or CMV assignments 20 times. In a later analysis, co-occurring TCRs were grouped using DBSCAN, and TCRdist sequence similarity was added for clustering within HLA-allele-positive subsets. For co-occurrence clustering, repertoires with fewer than 30,000 or more than 120,000 public chains were excluded, along with several repertoires with anomalous nucleotide sharing. Here the immuneACCESS table is served through TCRdb, limited to in-frame sequences with V and J called. Missing clones are a known gap in these copies; in checked studies unresolved V genes cover under half, and the rest lacks a known reason. V and J calls and clone size are as listed in that table; D and trimming were resolved from the DNA. The sample table shows fewer than 200,000 clones, and 65% to 85% are seen once. The ten largest clonotypes hold roughly 2.8% of the sample.

Comment on this clone: Its cognate antigen has yet to be identified. No qualities accompany the bases; no much larger clone lies one base away.

V gives up 5 bases and J gives up 6 bases, and the segment between their germline ends measures 13 bases. Spanning cysteine to phenylalanine, the CDR3 consists of 13 amino acids. Only the CDR3 portion is preserved as DNA: 39 bases, with reading frame beginning at the first base. The germline V gene specifies MNHEY as CDR1 and SVGAGI as CDR2. The cohort was made up of about 670 healthy bone marrow donors. Cohort members were all nominally healthy when sampled, although unrecorded immune exposures were likely present. The donor was CMV seropositive and belonged to the group of over 250 seropositive cohort members. A peripheral blood sample was provided by each donor, and peripheral blood mononuclear cells were used for TCR beta sequencing. The Qiagen DNeasy Blood Extraction Kit was used to extract genomic DNA from the blood cell samples.

This sequence originates from a woman between 40 and 55 years old in good health and CMV-seropositive. The rearrangement joined TRBV6-5 to TRBJ1-1; TRBD1 might be the D gene, on 5 matching bases. Specimen: PBMCs. The CDR3 reads as follows: CASSGPGVAEAFF. The bases are TGTGCCAGCAGTGGCCCGGGGGTAGCTGAAGCTTTCTTT.